The present TCR beta chain was sequenced within a study of blood T cell repertoires in COVID-19. The count of this clone is one. Germline V gene data show CDR1 as SGHRS and CDR2 as YFSETQ. The V segment lost 3 bases and the J segment 3 bases; nucleotides outside the gene matches: 5. The CDR3 has 16 amino acids. Profiling relied on immunoSEQ multiplex PCR, and the TCRdb table lists in-frame clones only, not all of them. This sample has about 140,000 clones, with roughly 82% found just once. Sequenced material: peripheral blood. V and J are TRBV5-1 and TRBJ1-3, with 11 bases matching TRBD1. The source is a man older than 75 with acute or convalescent COVID-19. Written as DNA, the CDR3 is TGCGCCAGCAGCTCCGGACAGGGGGCCAGTGGAAACACCATATATTTT. Translated: CASSSGQGASGNTIYF.